The 8 T cell receptor beta chains below come from one sample, sequenced in a study of glioma-infiltrating T cells. The iRepertoire nested amplicon-rescue multiplex PCR amplified TCR alpha and beta CDR3s from RNA. Each CDR3 protein gets one entry after TCRdb re-called the multiplex PCR reads with MiXCR. Found here are around 190,000 distinct CDR3 sequences, approximately 40% of them singletons; the top ten hold 5.2%. Sequencing was done on a sample of glioma tissue, nonneoplastic brain tissue, or PBMCs (not recorded which). These TCRs come from a human donor with low-grade glioma or glioblastoma, undergoing nonglioma brain surgery, or in good health (not recorded which).

V gene TRBV20-1 combines with J gene TRBJ2-5; 11 nucleotides align to TRBD2. The germline V gene encodes CDR1 DFQATT and CDR2 SNEGSKA (reference sequence). Germline trimming cut 0 bases from V and 4 bases from J; bases unmatched to any gene: 7. This CDR3 has 16 residues. In nucleotides, the CDR3 is TGCAGTGCTAGAGATCAGGGACTAGCGGAAACAGAGACCCAGTACTTC. As protein: CSARDQGLAETETQYF.

This clonotype was counted many times. The CDR3: CSASRRDFAYSNQPQHF. In nucleotides, the CDR3 is TGCAGTGCTAGCCGCCGGGATTTCGCTTATAGCAATCAGCCCCAGCATTTT. The chain combines TRBV20-1 with TRBJ1-5; no clear D. Trimming shortened V by 3 bases and J by 0 bases, and 18 bases separated the two germline ends. Germline loops: CDR1 DFQATT, CDR2 SNEGSKA (reference sequence). This CDR3 is built from 17 residues.

This clonotype was observed at least ten times. This sequence joins TRBV28 and TRBJ1-5, with 10 positions matching TRBD1. The V segment lost 4 bases and the J segment 7 bases; nucleotides outside the gene matches: 10. This CDR3 has 16 residues. Looked up from germline, CDR1 is MDHEN and CDR2 is SYDVKM. CDR3 in DNA: TGTGCCAGCAGTTCCCCGGGACAGGGGACGGGGCAGCCCCAGCATTTT. Protein product: CASSSPGQGTGQPQHF.

For this clonotype: At one end, the junction sequence differs from germline, possibly due to a read error. The genes are TRBV12-3 or TRBV12-4 and TRBJ2-7; D is uncertain. The CDR3 length is 14 residues. DNA for the CDR3: TGTGCCAGCAGTTCCCAGCGCCTCTCCTACGAGCAGTACTTT. Translated, it gives CASSSQRLSYEQYF.

About this clonotype: A read error is likely, as this CDR3 ends without the conserved phenylalanine or tryptophan. This chain links TRBV20-1 with TRBJ1-2; tentatively, D is TRBD1 (6 bases). The germline V gene encodes CDR1 DFQATT and CDR2 SNEGSKA (reference sequence). V was trimmed by 5 bases and J by 7 bases, leaving 11 bases between them. This CDR3 region has 11 residues. The CDR3 DNA follows: TGCAGTGCTGGGGACACTGGTGGCTACACCTTG. Encoded protein: CSAGDTGGYTL.

Note on this clonotype: This may arise from a read error, as a much more abundant clone is one base away. J is TRBJ2-1 and V is TRBV14; D might be TRBD1 or TRBD2, each matching 6 bases. The CDR3 consists of 14 residues. V was clipped by 7 bases and J by 8 bases, with 18 bases between them. CDR1 and CDR2 from the germline V gene are SGHDN and FVKESK. As DNA, the CDR3 is TGTGCCAGCATCCACGATTTAGGGGGGTATGAGCAGTTCTTC. It translates to CASIHDLGGYEQFF.

The V gene is TRBV24-1, the J gene TRBJ2-1; 7 bases line up with TRBD2. This CDR3 comprises 14 residues. The germline V gene encodes CDR1 KGHDR and CDR2 SFDVKD. V was clipped by 7 bases and J by 4 bases; unmatched bases: 6. The DNA for the CDR3 is TGTGCCACCAGCCTAAGCGGGACTTACAATGAGCAGTTCTTC. It yields the protein CATSLSGTYNEQFF.

As for this clonotype: The junction departs from germline at one end; a sequencing error may be responsible. The chain recombines TRBV28 with TRBJ1-5; no definite D call. The length of the CDR3 is 14 residues. CDR1 is MDHEN, CDR2 SYDVKM, per germline. CDR3 region: CASSLVRSNQTQHF. CDR3 DNA sequence: TGTGCCAGCAGTTTAGTCAGATCAAATCAGACCCAGCATTTT.